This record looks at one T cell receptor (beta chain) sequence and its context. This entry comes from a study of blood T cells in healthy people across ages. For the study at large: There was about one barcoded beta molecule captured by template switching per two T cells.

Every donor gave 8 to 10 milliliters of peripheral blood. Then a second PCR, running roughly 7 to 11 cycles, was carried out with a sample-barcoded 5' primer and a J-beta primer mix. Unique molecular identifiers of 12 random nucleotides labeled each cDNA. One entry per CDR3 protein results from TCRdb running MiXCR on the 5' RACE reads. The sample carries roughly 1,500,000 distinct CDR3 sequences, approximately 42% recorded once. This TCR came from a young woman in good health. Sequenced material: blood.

The CDR3 spells CASSPGKGGFEQYF. The CDR3, as DNA: TGTGCCAGCAGTCCAGGAAAGGGGGGCTTCGAGCAGTACTTC. The chain employs TRBV28 and TRBJ2-7; possibly TRBD1 or TRBD2 for D (6 bases each). This CDR3 has 14 amino acids. Trimming took off 5 bases at V and 6 bases at J, with 17 bases between the two ends. CDR1 MDHEN and CDR2 SYDVKM come from the germline V gene. The variable domain in full, completed from reference TRBV28 and TRBJ2-7, reads DVKVTQSSRYLVKRTGEKVFLECVQDMDHENMFWYRQDPGLGLRLIYFSYDVKMKEKGDIPEGYSVSREKKERFSLILESASTNQTSMYLCASSPGKGGFEQYFGPGTRLTVT.